The 30 T cell receptor beta chains below were found in one sample sequenced in a study of cytomegalovirus exposure and HLA in healthy donors. The PCR ran on 60 Vbeta and 13 Jbeta primers. Only in-frame clones appear in the TCRdb table, and some are missing; sequencing was by immunoSEQ multiplex PCR. The sample gives fewer than 150,000 clones, over 70% of which show up once; 8% to 9% is in the top ten. The sample taken for sequencing was PBMCs. These receptors were taken from a female donor in good health and CMV-seropositive.

The V call is TRBV7-2, the J call TRBJ2-7, with TRBD2 identical over 11 bases. The CDR3 is made up of 16 amino acids. V shed 5 bases and J 2 bases; nucleotides not matched to a gene: 8. The germline V gene has CDR1 SGHTA and CDR2 FQGNSA. The DNA of the CDR3 is TGTGCCAGCAGCCCTCCCAGACTAGCGGGGACCTACGAGCAGTACTTC. It translates to CASSPPRLAGTYEQYF.

The V call is TRBV16, the J call TRBJ1-1, with no clear D. Germline V gene data show CDR1 as KGHSY and CDR2 as FQNENV. This CDR3 spans 14 amino acids. V was pared by 4 bases and J by 4 bases, with 13 bases between. The CDR3 region is CASSPLWTGTEAFF. The CDR3 nucleotides are TGTGCCAGCAGCCCCTTATGGACTGGCACTGAAGCTTTCTTT.

J is TRBJ2-3 and V is TRBV30, with D possibly being TRBD1 (5 bases). Trimming pared 3 bases from V and 3 bases from J, leaving 10 bases between. This CDR3 comprises 13 residues. Germline V gives CDR1 GTSNPN, CDR2 SVGIG (reference sequence). The CDR3 DNA reads as TGTGCCTGGAGAAGCAGGGCTACAGATACGCAGTATTTT. This codes for CAWRSRATDTQYF.

This chain joins TRBV14 and TRBJ2-7, with TRBD1 matching over 8 bases. Per the germline V gene, CDR1 is SGHDN and CDR2 is FVKESK. Trimming removed 4 bases from V and 6 bases from J; junction bases left unmatched: 8. This CDR3 is 14 amino acids long. The CDR3 sequence is CASSLAGGQVEQYF. DNA for the CDR3: TGTGCCAGCAGCCTGGCAGGGGGACAGGTCGAGCAGTACTTC.

This clone has only a few counts. V is TRBV7-2 and J is TRBJ2-2; 13 nucleotides match TRBD2. The CDR3 loop spans 17 amino acids. The trim removed 5 bases at V and 6 bases at J, leaving 9 bases unmatched. In germline, CDR1 is SGHTA, CDR2 FQGNSA. The CDR3 spells CASSRGTSGAISGELFF. DNA of the CDR3: TGTGCCAGCAGCCGTGGGACTAGCGGGGCCATTTCCGGGGAGCTGTTTTTT.

The rearrangement joins TRBV11-1 to TRBJ2-1, with 12 bases aligning to TRBD2. The CDR3 extends over 15 amino acids. The J segment lost 7 bases and the V segment lost 6 bases, leaving 7 bases of the junction unmatched. Germline CDR1 SGHAT, CDR2 FQDESV (reference sequence). The CDR3 sequence is CASSPRLAGENEQFF. CDR3 bases: TGTGCCAGCAGTCCTCGACTAGCGGGGGAGAATGAGCAGTTCTTC.

The chain joins TRBV9 to TRBJ1-6; possibly TRBD1 for D (6 bases). V gave up 5 bases and J gave up 0 bases, with 9 bases separating them. The CDR3 is 15 amino acids. The germline V gene has CDR1 SGDLS and CDR2 YYNGEE. The CDR3 region is CASREGVSYNSPLHF. CDR3 sequence (DNA): TGTGCCAGCAGAGAGGGGGTCTCCTATAATTCACCCCTCCACTTT.

The gene calls are TRBV5-1 and TRBJ2-5; TRBD2 is a possible D gene (6 bases). There are 15 residues in the CDR3. Between the trimmed V and J ends, which lost 4 bases and 2 bases, there was a span of 15 bases. Germline CDR1 and CDR2: SGHRS and YFSETQ. CDR3 sequence: CASSPQQAGQETQYF. In nucleotides, the CDR3 is TGCGCCAGCAGCCCCCAGCAGGCGGGGCAAGAGACCCAGTACTTC.

The gene calls are TRBV6-5 and TRBJ2-3; 10 nucleotides agree with TRBD1. The CDR3 extends over 15 amino acids. CDR1 and CDR2 (germline): MNHEY, SVGAGI. Trimming took 6 bases from V and 6 from J; bases not matched to a gene: 9. Written as DNA, the CDR3 is TGTGCCAGCAGCATTGACAGGGGGCGAACGGATACGCAGTATTTT. It yields the protein CASSIDRGRTDTQYF.

The chain recombines TRBV5-8 with TRBJ2-1; TRBD2 matches at 10 bases. In germline, CDR1 is SGHTS, CDR2 YDEGEE. The CDR3 is made up of 18 amino acids. The ends lost 0 bases at V and 0 bases at J; junction bases unmatched: 6. CDR3: CASSLAGASGSSYNEQFF. The CDR3 DNA sequence: TGTGCCAGCAGCTTGGCCGGGGCTAGCGGGAGCTCCTACAATGAGCAGTTCTTC. Combining the CDR3 with reference TRBV5-8 and TRBJ2-1 gives the whole variable domain EAGVTQSPTHLIKTRGQQATLRCSPISGHTSVYWYQQALGLGLQFLLWYDEGEERNRGNFPPRFSGRQFPNYSSELNVNALELEDSALYLCASSLAGASGSSYNEQFFGPGTRLTVL.

The chain couples TRBV2 to TRBJ2-5; 7 bases are a match to TRBD1. The CDR3 is made up of 14 amino acids. Germline-derived CDR1 and CDR2 are SNHLY and FYNNEI. Trimming took 9 bases from V and 2 from J; bases not matched to a gene: 9. In DNA, the CDR3 is TGTGCCAGTACCTACATGGGACAGCAAGAGACCCAGTACTTC. This translates into CASTYMGQQETQYF.

The genes are TRBV9 and TRBJ2-5; 7 positions match TRBD2. Germline V gene data show CDR1 as SGDLS and CDR2 as YYNGEE. The CDR3 has 18 residues. V shed 0 bases, J shed 2 bases, and the junction held 13 bases outside the gene matches. The CDR3 sequence is CASSVALGGGREQETQYF. In DNA, the CDR3 is TGTGCCAGCAGCGTAGCTCTGGGGGGAGGGCGGGAGCAAGAGACCCAGTACTTC.

The J gene is TRBJ1-1, the V gene TRBV7-8; 7 bases fit TRBD1. CDR3 length: 15 amino acids. Germline values: CDR1 SGHVS, CDR2 FQNEAQ. V trimming: 1 base; J trimming: 4 bases; junction bases outside the gene matches: 6. In DNA form, the CDR3 reads TGTGCCAGCAGCTTAGGATGGGCAGGGGGCACTGAAGCTTTCTTT. This codes for CASSLGWAGGTEAFF.

The chain carries TRBV4-1 and TRBJ1-1; TRBD1 matches 7 bases. This CDR3 has 15 residues. Looked up from germline, CDR1 is MGHRA and CDR2 is YSYEKL. Losses at the gene ends were 3 bases for V and 3 bases for J; bases not matched to a gene: 7. Written as DNA, the CDR3 is TGCGCCAGCAGCCAGCCTATGACAGGGTACACTGAAGCTTTCTTT. The encoded protein is CASSQPMTGYTEAFF.

This clone was recorded a few times. The CDR3 bases are TGTGCCAGCAGCTTAGGTCTGACAGGTTCCAATCATCAGCCCCAGCATTTT. It codes for CASSLGLTGSNHQPQHF. The chain uses TRBV7-9 and TRBJ1-5, with D perhaps matching TRBD1 (6 bases). Germline-derived CDR1 and CDR2 are SEHNR and FQNEAQ (reference sequence). Trimming stripped 1 base from V and 5 bases from J, with 18 bases between. The CDR3 runs 17 residues.

The V call is TRBV28, the J call TRBJ2-7; TRBD2 is a possible D gene (5 bases). Germline-derived CDR1 and CDR2 are MDHEN and SYDVKM. The V and J ends lost 3 bases and 5 bases respectively, with 11 bases between them. CDR3 length: 13 amino acids. The CDR3 nucleotides are TGTGCCAGCAGTTTTTCCGGGGTTCACGAGCAGTACTTC. Protein product: CASSFSGVHEQYF.

The V call is TRBV15, the J call TRBJ1-3; 7 bases line up with TRBD1. V lost 4 bases, J lost 3 bases, and 6 bases stayed unmatched. The CDR3 is made up of 15 amino acids. Germline CDR1 is LNHNV and CDR2 is YYDKDF (reference sequence). CDR3 loop: CATSNAQGYGNTIYF. In nucleotides, the CDR3 is TGTGCCACCAGCAATGCACAGGGGTATGGAAACACCATATATTTT.

About this clone itself: Other DNA sequences in the sample encode the same CDR3. The chain combines TRBV11-2 with TRBJ2-3, with 12 positions matching TRBD2. The CDR3 consists of 16 residues. The germline V gene has CDR1 SGHAT and CDR2 FQNNGV. The trim removed 1 base at V and 1 base at J, leaving 0 bases unmatched. The CDR3 DNA sequence: TGTGCCAGCAGCTTAGGACTAGCGGGGGGCACAGATACGCAGTATTTT. Translating it yields CASSLGLAGGTDTQYF.

The genes are TRBV7-9 and TRBJ1-4, with 10 positions matching TRBD1. CDR3 length equals 16 residues. From germline, CDR1 is SEHNR and CDR2 FQNEAQ (reference sequence). V lost 4 bases to trimming and J lost 6 bases; unmatched junction nucleotides: 8. Here the CDR3 DNA reads TGTGCCAGCAGCTACATCCCCGGGACAGGGGATGAAAAACTGTTTTTT. This codes for CASSYIPGTGDEKLFF.

J is TRBJ1-2 and V is TRBV21-1. TRBV21-1 is assigned pseudogene status. The CDR3 has 10 residues. The CDR3 bases are TGTGCCAGCAGTCAGAGGGGCTACACCTTC. The encoded protein is CASSQRGYTF.

This clone was seen just once. The DNA for the CDR3 is TGTGCCAGCAGCTTACAGGGACAGGGTAGGAACGAGCAGTACTTC. Translation: CASSLQGQGRNEQYF. The V and J genes are TRBV7-8 and TRBJ2-7; 9 nucleotides agree with TRBD1. CDR3 size: 15 residues. Germline assignment: CDR1 SGHVS and CDR2 FQNEAQ. V trimming: 2 bases; J trimming: 5 bases; junction bases outside the gene matches: 7. The variable domain in full, completed from reference TRBV7-8 and TRBJ2-7, reads GAGVSQSPRYKVAKRGQDVALRCDPISGHVSLFWYQQALGQGPEFLTYFQNEAQLDKSGLPSDRFFAERPEGSVSTLKIQRTQQEDSAVYLCASSLQGQGRNEQYFGPGTRLTVT.

The rearrangement links TRBV7-2 to TRBJ1-6; D is ambiguous. The CDR3 loop spans 12 amino acids. Per the germline V gene, CDR1 is SGHTA and CDR2 is FQGNSA. V lost 3 bases to trimming and J lost 13 bases, with 10 bases between them. The CDR3 nucleotides read TGTGCCAGCAGCTTTCAGGATAAGCCCCTCCACTTT. Translated: CASSFQDKPLHF.

The V and J genes are TRBV5-4 and TRBJ2-2; TRBD2 matches 7 bases. There are 15 residues in the CDR3. The germline V gene encodes CDR1 SGHNT and CDR2 YYREEE (reference sequence). Trimming took 4 bases from V and 1 from J; bases not matched to a gene: 4. The CDR3 sequence: CASSQGTMNTGELFF. CDR3 DNA: TGTGCCAGCAGCCAAGGGACTATGAACACCGGGGAGCTGTTTTTT. Supplemented by reference TRBV5-4 and TRBJ2-2, the full variable domain reads ETGVTQSPTHLIKTRGQQVTLRCSSQSGHNTVSWYQQALGQGPQFIFQYYREEENGRGNFPPRFSGLQFPNYSSELNVNALELDDSALYLCASSQGTMNTGELFFGEGSRLTVL.

The chain joins TRBV19 to TRBJ1-6; the match to TRBD1 covers 11 bases. Germline CDR1 LNHDA, CDR2 SQIVND (reference sequence). J was trimmed by 8 bases and V by 3 bases; bases with no gene match: 3. The CDR3 is 15 amino acids. The CDR3 sequence: CASSMVGQGDSPLHF. The CDR3 DNA follows: TGTGCCAGTAGTATGGTGGGACAGGGGGATTCACCCCTCCACTTT.

The rearrangement joins TRBV18 to TRBJ2-2; possible D gene TRBD2, 5 bases. Trimming removed 3 bases at V and 3 bases at J, with 11 bases between. Germline CDR1 KGHSH, CDR2 LQKENI. The CDR3 extends over 15 amino acids. In nucleotides, the CDR3 is TGTGCCAGCTCACCTGGAGGCAGCCACACCGGGGAGCTGTTTTTT. It specifies CASSPGGSHTGELFF.

The chain recombines TRBV5-1 with TRBJ2-5; the match to TRBD1 covers 7 bases. Trimming removed 1 base from V and 3 bases from J; junction bases left unmatched: 3. The CDR3 loop spans 14 amino acids. Germline V gene lookup returns CDR1 SGHRS and CDR2 YFSETQ. The CDR3 nucleotides are TGCGCCAGCAGCTTGACCGGGACAGAAGAGACCCAGTACTTC. This sequence encodes CASSLTGTEETQYF.

The genes are TRBV5-4 and TRBJ1-1, with a possible D match to TRBD1 (5 bases). The CDR3 is 15 residues long. The germline V and J ends were trimmed by 4 bases and 7 bases, with 20 bases remaining between them. Germline V lookup: CDR1 SGHNT, CDR2 YYREEE (reference sequence). DNA for the CDR3: TGTGCCAGCAGCCAAGGGGCTCCCCCCCTCAGTGAAGCTTTCTTT. Protein: CASSQGAPPLSEAFF.

The chain joins TRBV2 to TRBJ2-3; TRBD2 matches at 11 bases. Germline CDR1 SNHLY, CDR2 FYNNEI. V lost 8 bases to trimming and J lost 0 bases; unmatched junction nucleotides: 13. There are 18 residues in the CDR3. The CDR3, as DNA: TGTGCCAGCGGAGGGGGAGCTAGCGGGGGGCCTAGCACAGATACGCAGTATTTT. This translates into CASGGGASGGPSTDTQYF.

This clone has only a few counts. CDR3 nucleotide sequence: TGTGCCAGCAGCCGGGGACAGGACAATGAGCAGTTCTTC. Amino acid sequence: CASSRGQDNEQFF. The V call is TRBV28, the J call TRBJ2-1; TRBD1 aligns across 8 bases. Germline V gene sequence: CDR1 MDHEN, CDR2 SYDVKM. CDR3 length equals 13 residues. Trimming removed 6 bases from V and 5 bases from J; junction bases left unmatched: 3.

With respect to this clone: An end of the junction differs from the germline gene, which may be a read error. The gene calls are TRBV2 and TRBJ1-4, with TRBD1 matching 9 bases. CDR1 and CDR2 from the germline V gene are SNHLY and FYNNEI. The CDR3 has 11 residues. The CDR3 sequence is CASSAGDREYF. DNA of the CDR3: TGTGCCAGCAGTGCGGGGGACAGGGAATATTTT.